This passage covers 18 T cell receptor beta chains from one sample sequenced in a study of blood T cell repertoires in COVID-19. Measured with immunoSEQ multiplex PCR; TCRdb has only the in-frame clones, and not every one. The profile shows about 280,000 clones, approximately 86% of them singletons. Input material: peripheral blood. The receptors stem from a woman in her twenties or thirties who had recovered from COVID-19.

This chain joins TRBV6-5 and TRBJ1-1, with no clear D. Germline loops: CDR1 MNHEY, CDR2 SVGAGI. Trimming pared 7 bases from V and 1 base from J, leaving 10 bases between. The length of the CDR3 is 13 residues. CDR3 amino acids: CASILPGNTEAFF. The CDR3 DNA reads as TGTGCCAGCATCCTGCCGGGGAACACTGAAGCTTTCTTT.

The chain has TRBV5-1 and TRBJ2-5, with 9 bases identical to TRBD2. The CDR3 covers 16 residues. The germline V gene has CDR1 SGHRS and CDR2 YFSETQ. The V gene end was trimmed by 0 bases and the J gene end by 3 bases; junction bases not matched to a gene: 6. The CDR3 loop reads CASSLEIAGAKETQYF. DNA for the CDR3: TGCGCCAGCAGCTTGGAGATAGCGGGAGCTAAAGAGACCCAGTACTTC. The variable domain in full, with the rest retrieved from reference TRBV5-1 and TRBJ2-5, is KAGVTQTPRYLIKTRGQQVTLSCSPISGHRSVSWYQQTPGQGLQFLFEYFSETQRNKGNFPGRFSGRQFSNSRSEMNVSTLELGDSALYLCASSLEIAGAKETQYFGPGTRLLVL.

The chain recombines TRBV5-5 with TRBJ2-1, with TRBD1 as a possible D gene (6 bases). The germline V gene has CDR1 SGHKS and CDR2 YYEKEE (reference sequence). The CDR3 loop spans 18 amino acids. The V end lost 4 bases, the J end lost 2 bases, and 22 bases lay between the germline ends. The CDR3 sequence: CASSPAPSDSNTYNEQFF. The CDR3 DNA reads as TGTGCCAGCAGCCCGGCACCCTCGGACAGCAACACCTACAATGAGCAGTTCTTC. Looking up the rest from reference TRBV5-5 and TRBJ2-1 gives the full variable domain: DAGVTQSPTHLIKTRGQQVTLRCSPISGHKSVSWYQQVLGQGPQFIFQYYEKEERGRGNFPDRFSARQFPNYSSELNVNALLLGDSALYLCASSPAPSDSNTYNEQFFGPGTRLTVL.

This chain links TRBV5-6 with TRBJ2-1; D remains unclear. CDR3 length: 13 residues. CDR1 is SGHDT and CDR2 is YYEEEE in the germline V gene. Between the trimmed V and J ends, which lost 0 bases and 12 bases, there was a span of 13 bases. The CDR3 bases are TGTGCCAGCAGCTTGGCCGGTGGTTTTGGGCAGTTCTTC. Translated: CASSLAGGFGQFF.

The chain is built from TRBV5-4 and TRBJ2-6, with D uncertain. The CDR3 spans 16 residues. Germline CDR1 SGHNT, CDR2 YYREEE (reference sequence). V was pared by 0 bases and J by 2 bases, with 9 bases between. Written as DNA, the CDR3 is TGTGCCAGCAGCTTGGGCGACAAGACTGGGGCCAACGTCCTGACTTTC. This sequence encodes CASSLGDKTGANVLTF.

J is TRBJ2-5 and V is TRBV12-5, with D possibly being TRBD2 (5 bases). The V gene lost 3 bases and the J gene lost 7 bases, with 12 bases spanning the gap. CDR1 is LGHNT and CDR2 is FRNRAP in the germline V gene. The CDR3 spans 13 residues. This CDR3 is CASGFGESGTQYF. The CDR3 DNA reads TGTGCTAGTGGTTTCGGGGAGTCCGGGACCCAGTACTTC.

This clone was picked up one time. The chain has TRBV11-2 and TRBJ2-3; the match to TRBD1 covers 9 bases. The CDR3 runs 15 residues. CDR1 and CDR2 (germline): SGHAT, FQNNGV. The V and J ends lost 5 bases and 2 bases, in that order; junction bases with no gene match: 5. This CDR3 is CASSQQGAVTDTQYF. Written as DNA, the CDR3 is TGTGCCAGCAGCCAACAGGGGGCGGTCACAGATACGCAGTATTTT.

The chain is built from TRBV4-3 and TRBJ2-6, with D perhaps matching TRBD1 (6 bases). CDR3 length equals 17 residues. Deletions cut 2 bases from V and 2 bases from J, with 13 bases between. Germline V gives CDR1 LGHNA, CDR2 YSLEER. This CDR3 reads CASSQRVTGTGANVLTF. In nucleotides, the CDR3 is TGCGCCAGCAGCCAAAGGGTAACAGGGACTGGGGCCAACGTCCTGACTTTC.

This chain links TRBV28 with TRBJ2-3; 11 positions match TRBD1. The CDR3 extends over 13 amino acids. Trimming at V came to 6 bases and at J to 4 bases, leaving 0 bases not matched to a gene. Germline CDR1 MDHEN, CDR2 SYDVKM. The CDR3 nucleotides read TGTGCCAGCAGGGGACAGGGGGCAGATACGCAGTATTTT. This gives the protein CASRGQGADTQYF. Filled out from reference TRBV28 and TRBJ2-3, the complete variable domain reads DVKVTQSSRYLVKRTGEKVFLECVQDMDHENMFWYRQDPGLGLRLIYFSYDVKMKEKGDIPEGYSVSREKKERFSLILESASTNQTSMYLCASRGQGADTQYFGPGTRLTVL.

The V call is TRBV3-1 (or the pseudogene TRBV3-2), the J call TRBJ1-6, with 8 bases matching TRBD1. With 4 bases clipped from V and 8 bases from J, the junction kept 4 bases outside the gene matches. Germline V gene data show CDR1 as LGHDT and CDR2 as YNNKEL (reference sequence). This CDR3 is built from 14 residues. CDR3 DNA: TGTGCCAGCAGCCCCGACAGGGGAGATTCACCCCTCCACTTT. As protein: CASSPDRGDSPLHF.

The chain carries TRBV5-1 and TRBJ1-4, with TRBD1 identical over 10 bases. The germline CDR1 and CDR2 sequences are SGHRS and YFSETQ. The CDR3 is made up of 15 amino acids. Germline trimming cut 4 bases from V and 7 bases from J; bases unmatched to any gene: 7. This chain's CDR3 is CASSALGDRGEKLFF. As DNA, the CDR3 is TGCGCCAGCAGCGCCCTCGGGGACAGGGGTGAAAAACTGTTTTTT. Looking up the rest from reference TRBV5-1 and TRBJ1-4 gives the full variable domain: KAGVTQTPRYLIKTRGQQVTLSCSPISGHRSVSWYQQTPGQGLQFLFEYFSETQRNKGNFPGRFSGRQFSNSRSEMNVSTLELGDSALYLCASSALGDRGEKLFFGSGTQLSVL.

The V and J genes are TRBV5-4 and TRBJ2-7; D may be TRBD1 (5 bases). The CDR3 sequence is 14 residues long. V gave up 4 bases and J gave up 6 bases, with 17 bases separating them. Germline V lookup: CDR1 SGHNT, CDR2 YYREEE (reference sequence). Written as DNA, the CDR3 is TGTGCCAGCAGCATAGACCAGGGATACGGCGAGCAGTACTTC. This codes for CASSIDQGYGEQYF.

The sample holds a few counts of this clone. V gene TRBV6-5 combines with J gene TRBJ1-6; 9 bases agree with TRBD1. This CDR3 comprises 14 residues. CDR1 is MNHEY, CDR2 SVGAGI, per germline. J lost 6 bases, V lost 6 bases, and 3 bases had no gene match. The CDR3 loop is CASSRDRVNSPLHF. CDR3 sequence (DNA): TGTGCCAGCAGCCGGGACAGGGTTAATTCACCCCTCCACTTT.

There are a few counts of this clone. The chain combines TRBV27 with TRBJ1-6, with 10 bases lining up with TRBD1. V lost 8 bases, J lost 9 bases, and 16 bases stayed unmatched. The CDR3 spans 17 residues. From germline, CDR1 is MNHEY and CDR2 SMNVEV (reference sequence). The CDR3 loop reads CASGLRGTGVRSSPLHF. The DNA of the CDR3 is TGTGCCAGCGGGCTTCGAGGGACAGGGGTTCGGAGTTCACCCCTCCACTTT.

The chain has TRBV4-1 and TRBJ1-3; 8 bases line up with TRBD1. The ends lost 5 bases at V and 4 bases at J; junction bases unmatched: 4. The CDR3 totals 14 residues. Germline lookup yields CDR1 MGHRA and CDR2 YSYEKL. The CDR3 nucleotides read TGCGCCAGCAGCGTGACAGGGGCGGGAAACACCATATATTTT. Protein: CASSVTGAGNTIYF.

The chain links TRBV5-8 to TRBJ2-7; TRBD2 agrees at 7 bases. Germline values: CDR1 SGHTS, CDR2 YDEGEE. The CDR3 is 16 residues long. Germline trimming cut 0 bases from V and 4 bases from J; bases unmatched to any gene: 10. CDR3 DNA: TGTGCCAGCAGCTTGGGGATGGGGAGGGATATATACGAGCAGTACTTC. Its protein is CASSLGMGRDIYEQYF.

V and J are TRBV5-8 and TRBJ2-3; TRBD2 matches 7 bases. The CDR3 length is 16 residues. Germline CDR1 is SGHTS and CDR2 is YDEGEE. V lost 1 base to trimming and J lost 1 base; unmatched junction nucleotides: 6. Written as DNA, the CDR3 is TGTGCCAGCAGCTTGCGCTTAACTAGCGGCACAGATACGCAGTATTTT. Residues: CASSLRLTSGTDTQYF.

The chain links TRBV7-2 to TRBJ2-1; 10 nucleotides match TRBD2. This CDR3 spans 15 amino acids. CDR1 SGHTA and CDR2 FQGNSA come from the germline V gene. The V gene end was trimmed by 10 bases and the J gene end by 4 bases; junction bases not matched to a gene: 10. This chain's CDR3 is CATLAGAQYYNEQFF. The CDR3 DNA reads TGTGCCACTCTAGCGGGGGCCCAATATTACAATGAGCAGTTCTTC.